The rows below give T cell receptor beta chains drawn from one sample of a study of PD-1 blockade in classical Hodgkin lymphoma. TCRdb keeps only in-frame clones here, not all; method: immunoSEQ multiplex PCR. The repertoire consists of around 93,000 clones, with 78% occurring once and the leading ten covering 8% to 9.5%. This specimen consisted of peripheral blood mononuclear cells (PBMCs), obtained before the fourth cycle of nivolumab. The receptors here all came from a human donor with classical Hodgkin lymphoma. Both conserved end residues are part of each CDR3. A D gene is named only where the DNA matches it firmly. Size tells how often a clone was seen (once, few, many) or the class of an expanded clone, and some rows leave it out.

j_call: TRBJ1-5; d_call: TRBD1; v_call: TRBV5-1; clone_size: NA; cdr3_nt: TGCGCCAGCAGCCTGGGGACAGGGGGCCTTCAGCCCCAGCATTTT; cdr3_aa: CASSLGTGGLQPQHF
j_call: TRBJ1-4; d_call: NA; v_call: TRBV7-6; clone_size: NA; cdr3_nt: TGTGCCAGCAGCTTAAGAGGGGGAGCCGAAAAACTGTTTTTT; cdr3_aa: CASSLRGGAEKLFF
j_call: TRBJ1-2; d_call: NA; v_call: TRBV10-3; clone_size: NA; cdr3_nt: TGTGCCATCAGTGAGTCTGGTGGCTACACCTTC; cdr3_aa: CAISESGGYTF
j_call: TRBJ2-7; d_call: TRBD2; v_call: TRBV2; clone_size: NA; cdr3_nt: TGTGCCAGCAGTGAAGGTGGCGGGAGGTACGAGCAGTACTTC; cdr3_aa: CASSEGGGRYEQYF
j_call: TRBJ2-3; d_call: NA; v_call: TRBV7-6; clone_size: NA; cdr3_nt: TGTGCCAGCAGCTTAGAGCTAGCTTCGAATACGCAGTATTTT; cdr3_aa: CASSLELASNTQYF
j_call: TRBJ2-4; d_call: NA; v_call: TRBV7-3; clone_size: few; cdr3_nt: TGTGCCAGCAGCTTAGGCCCGGGAGCCAAAAACATTCAGTACTTC; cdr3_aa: CASSLGPGAKNIQYF
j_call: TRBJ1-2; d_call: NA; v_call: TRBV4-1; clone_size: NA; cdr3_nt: TGCGCCAGCAGCCAAGTACAGGGAGTATATGGCTACACCTTC; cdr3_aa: CASSQVQGVYGYTF
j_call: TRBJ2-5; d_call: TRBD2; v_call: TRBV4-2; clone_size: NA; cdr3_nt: TGTGCCAGCAGCCGGGGCGGGGGGGCCTCGGAGACCCAGTACTTC; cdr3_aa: CASSRGGGASETQYF
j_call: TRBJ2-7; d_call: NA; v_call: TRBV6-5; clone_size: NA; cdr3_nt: TGTGCCAGCAGTTCTCCGGATACTTACGAGCAGTACTTC; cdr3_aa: CASSSPDTYEQYF
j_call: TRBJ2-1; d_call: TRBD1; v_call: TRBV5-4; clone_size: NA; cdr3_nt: TGTGCCAGCAGCACCGGGACAGGGGCCTACAATGAGCAGTTCTTC; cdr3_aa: CASSTGTGAYNEQFF
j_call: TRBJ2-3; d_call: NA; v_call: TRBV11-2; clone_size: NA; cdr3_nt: TGTGCCAGCAGCCCGGGACTGCACACAGATACGCAGTATTTT; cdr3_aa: CASSPGLHTDTQYF
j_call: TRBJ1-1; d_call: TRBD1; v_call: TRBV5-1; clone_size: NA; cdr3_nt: TGCGCCAGCAGCTTCTCAGGGGGCGCAGGGTGGAGAGGATATGGTACTGAAGCTTTCTTT; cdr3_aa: CASSFSGGAGWRGYGTEAFF
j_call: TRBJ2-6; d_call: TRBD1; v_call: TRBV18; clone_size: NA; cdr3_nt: TGTGCCAGCTCATCTGACAGGGCTGGGGCCAACGTCCTGACTTTC; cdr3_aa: CASSSDRAGANVLTF
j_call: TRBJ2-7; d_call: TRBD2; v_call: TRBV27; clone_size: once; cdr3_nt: TGTGCCAGCAGTCTGTCGCGACTAGCGGGAGCTGAGCAGTACTTC; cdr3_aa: CASSLSRLAGAEQYF
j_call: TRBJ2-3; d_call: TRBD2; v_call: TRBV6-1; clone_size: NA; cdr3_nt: TGTGCCAGCAGGGACATGGCGGGAGTCACAGATACGCAGTATTTT; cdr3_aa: CASRDMAGVTDTQYF
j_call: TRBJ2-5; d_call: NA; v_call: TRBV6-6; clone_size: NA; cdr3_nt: TGTGCCAGCACTCGAAGGGGCCGGGAGACCCAGTACTTC; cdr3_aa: CASTRRGRETQYF
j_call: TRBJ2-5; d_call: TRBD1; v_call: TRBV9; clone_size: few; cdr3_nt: TGTGCCAGCAGCGTAGAAGGGACAGGGGCCGCAGAGACCCAGTACTTC; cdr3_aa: CASSVEGTGAAETQYF
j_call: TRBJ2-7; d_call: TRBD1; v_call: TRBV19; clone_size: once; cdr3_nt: TGTGCCAGTAGTATGGTCCGGGACAGCCTCTCCTACGAGCAGTACTTC; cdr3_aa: CASSMVRDSLSYEQYF
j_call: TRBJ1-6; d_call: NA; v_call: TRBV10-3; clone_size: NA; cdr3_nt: TGTGCCATCAGTGAGTTTCGGACAGATTCACCCCTCCACTTT; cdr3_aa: CAISEFRTDSPLHF
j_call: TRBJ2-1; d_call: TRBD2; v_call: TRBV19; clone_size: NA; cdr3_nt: TGTGCCAGTAGCCGGACTAGCGGGAGCTACAATGAGCAGTTCTTC; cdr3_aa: CASSRTSGSYNEQFF
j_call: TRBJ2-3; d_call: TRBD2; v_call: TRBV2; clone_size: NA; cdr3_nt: TGTGCCAGCAGTTTTGGGCTAGCGGGGGGGGCCGCCGATACGCAGTATTTT; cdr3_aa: CASSFGLAGGAADTQYF
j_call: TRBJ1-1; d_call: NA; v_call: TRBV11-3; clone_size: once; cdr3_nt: TGTGCCAGCAGCCAACAGGTTTGGGGGAACACTGAAGCTTTCTTT; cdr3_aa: CASSQQVWGNTEAFF
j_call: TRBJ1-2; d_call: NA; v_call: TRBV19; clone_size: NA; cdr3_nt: TGTGCCAGTAGTATAGTGCCGGACTATGGCTACACCTTC; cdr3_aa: CASSIVPDYGYTF